Presented here are 3 T cell receptor beta chains from one specimen sequenced in a study of T cell responses to AZD1222 COVID-19 vaccine. Here immunoSEQ multiplex PCR was the method, and the copy in TCRdb shows in-frame clones only, minus some. In the table there are about 120,000 clones, 91% of which are singletons. Sequenced material: peripheral blood, taken on day 0 of AZD1222 vaccination. The origin of the receptors is an adult in good health.

A single count supports this clone. The chain recombines TRBV29-1 with TRBJ1-5; D may be TRBD1 (5 bases). V shed 4 bases and J shed 2 bases, with 9 bases lying between them. There are 13 residues in the CDR3. Germline V gives CDR1 SQVTM, CDR2 ANQGSEA. In DNA form, the CDR3 reads TGCAGCGTTGCGGGGGGGGGCAATCAGCCCCAGCATTTT. As protein: CSVAGGGNQPQHF.

This clone has a single count. This chain connects TRBV7-6 to TRBJ2-7; 8 bases fit TRBD1. The V gene end was trimmed by 5 bases and the J gene end by 3 bases; junction bases not matched to a gene: 9. The V gene's germline CDR1 is SGHVS and CDR2 FNYEAQ. This CDR3 comprises 15 residues. CDR3 in amino acids: CASSPQTGAYYEQYF. CDR3 coding DNA: TGTGCCAGCAGCCCACAGACAGGGGCCTACTACGAGCAGTACTTC.

The rearrangement joins TRBV28 to TRBJ2-1; TRBD2 aligns across 10 bases. The V and J ends lost 2 bases and 0 bases, in that order; junction bases with no gene match: 7. Germline loops: CDR1 MDHEN, CDR2 SYDVKM. CDR3 length: 18 amino acids. The CDR3 nucleotides are TGTGCCAGCAGTTTACCGGGACTAGCGACTAGCTCCTACAATGAGCAGTTCTTC. Translation gives CASSLPGLATSSYNEQFF. The full variable domain, its missing parts supplied by reference TRBV28 and TRBJ2-1, is DVKVTQSSRYLVKRTGEKVFLECVQDMDHENMFWYRQDPGLGLRLIYFSYDVKMKEKGDIPEGYSVSREKKERFSLILESASTNQTSMYLCASSLPGLATSSYNEQFFGPGTRLTVL.